This TCR beta chain originates from a study of blood T cell repertoires in COVID-19. Across the whole study: Samples came from the United States, Italy and Spain, spanning acute and convalescent COVID-19. From T cells, B-cell-depleted T cells, or PBMCs came the material, which was cDNA or gDNA.

This CDR3 is 18 amino acids long. Germline CDR1 reads KGHSH; CDR2 reads LQKENI. The V end was cut by 3 bases, the J end by 0 bases, with 18 bases between. Original processing methods: The authors estimated nucleated cell counts from reference gene primer amplification. TCRdb keeps only in-frame clones here, not all; method: immunoSEQ multiplex PCR. From that table come the V and J calls and clone size; the DNA was used to work out D and trimming. The data hold just over 95,000 clones, with about 80% observed a single time. The sequence was obtained from an elderly man with acute or convalescent COVID-19. The rearrangement joins TRBV18 to TRBJ2-4; possible D gene TRBD1, 5 bases. The sample comprised peripheral blood. The CDR3 protein is CASSPRTPPSLAKNIQYF. The CDR3 nucleotides are TGTGCCAGCTCACCGCGGACACCTCCGAGTCTAGCCAAAAACATTCAGTACTTC.